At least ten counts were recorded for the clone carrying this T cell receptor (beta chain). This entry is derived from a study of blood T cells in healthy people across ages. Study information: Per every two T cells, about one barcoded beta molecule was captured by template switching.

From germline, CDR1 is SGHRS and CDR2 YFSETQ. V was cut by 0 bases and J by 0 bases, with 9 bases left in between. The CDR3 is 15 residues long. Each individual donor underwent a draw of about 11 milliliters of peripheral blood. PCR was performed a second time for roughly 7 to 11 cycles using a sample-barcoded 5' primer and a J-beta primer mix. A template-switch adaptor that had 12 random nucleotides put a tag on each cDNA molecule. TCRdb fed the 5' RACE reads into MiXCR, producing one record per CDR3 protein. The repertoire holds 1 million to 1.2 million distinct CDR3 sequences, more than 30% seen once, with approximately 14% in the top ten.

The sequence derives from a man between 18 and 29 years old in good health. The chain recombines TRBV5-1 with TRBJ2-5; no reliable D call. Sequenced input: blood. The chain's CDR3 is CASSLGQSNQETQYF. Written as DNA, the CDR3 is TGCGCCAGCAGCTTGGGCCAGAGCAACCAAGAGACCCAGTACTTC. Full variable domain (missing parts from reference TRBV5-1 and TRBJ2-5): KAGVTQTPRYLIKTRGQQVTLSCSPISGHRSVSWYQQTPGQGLQFLFEYFSETQRNKGNFPGRFSGRQFSNSRSEMNVSTLELGDSALYLCASSLGQSNQETQYFGPGTRLLVL.